This is a list of T cell receptor beta chains from one sample in a study of T cells and Merkel cell carcinoma outcomes. Sequencing was performed with immunoSEQ multiplex PCR; in TCRdb, only in-frame clones are kept and a portion is missing. The repertoire has 8,000 to 9,500 clones, roughly 80% of them found once; the top ten carry about 2.5%. The material sequenced was tumor tissue from Merkel cell carcinoma. The receptors stem from a human donor with Merkel cell carcinoma. The CDR3 runs from the conserved cysteine through the conserved F or W. A D gene is named only where the DNA matches it firmly. Clone size appears in some rows only: once, few, many, or a class for an expanded clone.

j_gene | d_gene | abundance | v_gene | CDR3aa | CDR3nt
TRBJ2-7 | TRBD2 | . | TRBV9 | CANAGGGEQYF | TGTGCCAACGCCGGGGGGGGCGAGCAGTACTTC
TRBJ2-5 | . | . | TRBV5-1 | CASSLTPSQETQYF | TGCGCCAGCAGCTTGACCCCCAGTCAAGAGACCCAGTACTTC
TRBJ1-1 | TRBD1 | . | TRBV5-1 | CASRSGTDTEAFF | TGCGCCAGCAGGTCGGGGACAGATACTGAAGCTTTCTTT
TRBJ2-1 | . | . | TRBV10-2 | CASSDTRGTSYNEQFF | TGCGCCAGCAGTGATACACGGGGGACCTCCTACAATGAGCAGTTCTTC
TRBJ2-5 | . | . | TRBV7-9 | CASSRAGKQETQYF | TGTGCCAGCAGCCGGGCGGGGAAACAAGAGACCCAGTACTTC
TRBJ1-4 | TRBD1 | . | TRBV18 | CASSQGQGGEKLFF | TGTGCCAGCTCACAAGGACAGGGTGGTGAAAAACTGTTTTTT
TRBJ1-1 | . | . | TRBV29-1 | CSVEIIVGTEAFF | TGCAGCGTTGAAATAATCGTGGGAACTGAAGCTTTCTTT
TRBJ2-5 | . | . | TRBV12-5 | CASGFRDRGKETQYF | TGTGCTAGTGGTTTCAGGGACCGGGGAAAAGAGACCCAGTACTTC
TRBJ2-7 | TRBD1 | . | TRBV27 | CASSKRQGFEQYF | TGTGCCAGCAGTAAAAGACAGGGGTTCGAGCAGTACTTC
TRBJ2-7 | . | . | TRBV5-6 | CASSSGLRLTEQYF | TGTGCCAGCAGCTCCGGACTTCGCCTCACCGAGCAGTACTTC
TRBJ1-2 | . | few | TRBV6-1 | CASSEGVGFGYTF | TGTGCCAGCAGTGAGGGGGTGGGGTTTGGCTACACCTTC
TRBJ1-1 | . | . | TRBV29-1 | CSGRRGGTEAFF | TGCAGCGGGAGGCGGGGGGGAACTGAAGCTTTCTTT